This entry describes one T cell receptor beta chain. The sample is drawn from a study of preoperative IRX-2 immunotherapy in early breast cancer. Sequenced by immunoSEQ multiplex PCR; TCRdb stores in-frame clones only, minus some. This table holds some 30,000 clones, under 90% found once. The CDR3 length is 15 residues. Trimming left V 2 bases short and J 4 bases short, with 14 bases between. CDR1 is MNHGY, CDR2 SAAAGT, per germline. As to treatment: preoperative locoregional IRX-2 cytokine immunotherapy. Patients received preoperative, locoregional IRX-2 cytokine immunotherapy in a phase Ib study. The sequence came from a human donor with breast cancer. The sample here was tumor tissue, taken after IRX-2 immunotherapy. This chain joins TRBV6-8 and TRBJ1-1; the D is unclear. The CDR3 region is CASSYGPDGGTEAFF. The CDR3 nucleotides are TGTGCCAGCAGTTACGGGCCGGACGGCGGCACTGAAGCTTTCTTT.